This TCR beta chain stems from a study of blood T cells in healthy people across ages. This clonotype was recorded a few times. The antigen is unknown. The study, taken as a whole, reports: Long-lived donors exceeded aged donors in naive CD4+ cells and diversity.

Together with a sample-barcoded 5' primer, a J-beta primer mix was included in a second PCR lasting roughly 6 to 12 cycles. TCRdb re-analysed the 5' RACE reads in MiXCR, keeping a single row per CDR3 protein. Among 1.5 million to 2 million distinct CDR3 sequences listed, roughly 27% were seen once. There are 14 residues in the CDR3. Trimming shortened V by 1 base and J by 6 bases, and 8 bases separated the two germline ends. The germline gives CDR1 KGHDR, CDR2 SFDVKD. The receptor was isolated from a woman aged 25 to 39 in good health. V usage is TRBV24-1 and J usage is TRBJ2-2; no definite D call. Material: blood. The CDR3 nucleotides are TGTGCCACCAGTGATTTCACAGAGGCCGGGGAGCTGTTTTTT. Protein product: CATSDFTEAGELFF.